This T cell receptor beta chain was documented in a study of shared clonotypes between healthy human individuals. Overall study context: Each donor contributed plates that comprised three CD4 naive, three CD4 memory, two CD8 naive and one CD8 memory.

Participating donors were healthy, HIV-negative adults free of recent acute infections or vaccinations. This clone was detected a few times. The sample contains more than one DNA sequence encoding this CDR3. Produced via immunoSEQ multiplex PCR; TCRdb's table is partial and in-frame only. The sample holds about 670,000 clones, 60% to 80% seen once. There are 15 residues in the CDR3. The ends lost 0 bases at V and 4 bases at J; junction bases unmatched: 2. Germline assignment: CDR1 MNHEY and CDR2 SVGAGI. This sequence was found in a woman aged 25 to 39 in good health. The specimen was memory CD4+ T cells sorted from blood. Subset meaning: CD45RA-negative fraction. The chain joins TRBV6-5 to TRBJ2-7, with TRBD2 matching 11 bases. CDR3 coding DNA: TGTGCCAGCAGTTACTCCGGACTAGCGGGTTACGAGCAGTACTTC. Protein: CASSYSGLAGYEQYF.